This T cell receptor beta chain appears in the sequencing data of a study of blood T cell repertoires in COVID-19. Across the study: Acute-phase and convalescent COVID-19 samples originated in the United States, Italy and Spain. PBMCs, B-cell-depleted T cells, or T cells provided the cDNA or gDNA that made up the material.

Trimming removed 7 bases at V and 1 base at J, with 13 bases between. Germline CDR1 is MNHEY and CDR2 is SVGAGI. The CDR3 has 14 amino acids. Original handling: From reference gene primer amplification, estimates of nucleated cell counts were derived. TCRdb's table, derived via immunoSEQ multiplex PCR, lists solely in-frame clones and lacks some. D and trimming were read from the DNA, whereas the V and J calls and clone size are those reported in that table. The data show 250,000 or so clones, roughly 89% seen once. This chain connects TRBV6-5 to TRBJ1-1; D is undetermined. The source of this sequence is a woman aged 40 to 50 who had recovered from COVID-19. Sample: peripheral blood. The CDR3 sequence: CASIGSLPNTEAFF. The CDR3 nucleotides are TGTGCCAGCATCGGGTCTCTCCCGAACACTGAAGCTTTCTTT.